These 12 T cell receptor beta chains were all obtained from the same sample, sequenced in a study of early T cells in non-severe SARS-CoV-2 infection (TCRdb year 2021). The library came from 5' RACE. Sequenced on a NextSeq 500. Using fastp trimming at Q25 and MiXCR clonotype assembly, TCRdb reanalyzed the public sequencing data and kept in-frame beta chains. Identical CDR3 proteins give one entry, which carries the most common genes and DNA. In this sample the table shows just under 85,000 distinct CDR3 sequences, more than 9% of which occur a single time. Jointly, the top ten make up about 8.2% of the sample. The sequencing used whole blood, collected at baseline. The receptor set was obtained from an adult who was a healthcare worker with PCR-confirmed SARS-CoV-2 infection or an uninfected control (not recorded which).

In its sample, this clonotype was seen a few times. V is TRBV7-9 and J is TRBJ2-3; TRBD2 matches 11 bases. The CDR3 length is 17 residues. In germline, CDR1 is SEHNR, CDR2 FQNEAQ (reference sequence). Trimming removed 8 bases from V and 3 bases from J; junction bases left unmatched: 13. The CDR3 loop is CASFSPGLAGGTDTQYF. The CDR3 nucleotides read TGTGCCAGCTTCTCCCCGGGGCTAGCGGGAGGTACAGATACGCAGTATTTT. The full variable domain, completed using reference TRBV7-9 and TRBJ2-3, is DTGVSQNPRHKITKRGQNVTFRCDPISEHNRLYWYRQTLGQGPEFLTYFQNEAQLEKSRLLSDRFSAERPKGSFSTLEIQRTEQGDSAMYLCASFSPGLAGGTDTQYFGPGTRLTVL.

The chain joins TRBV27 to TRBJ1-6; no clear D. The germline CDR1 and CDR2 sequences are MNHEY and SMNVEV (reference sequence). There are 12 residues in the CDR3. The V end lost 3 bases, the J end lost 7 bases, and 4 bases lay between the germline ends. Here the CDR3 DNA reads TGTGCCAGCAGTTTTCACAATTCACCCCTCCACTTT. Amino acid sequence: CASSFHNSPLHF.

This clonotype was seen a handful of times. This sequence joins TRBV18 and TRBJ2-3; TRBD1 matches at 9 bases. The CDR3 covers 15 residues. Germline-derived CDR1 and CDR2 are KGHSH and LQKENI. V trimming: 2 bases; J trimming: 4 bases; junction bases outside the gene matches: 4. The CDR3 spells CASSPGQGSADTQYF. The CDR3 DNA reads as TGTGCCAGCTCACCAGGACAGGGGAGTGCAGATACGCAGTATTTT.

The sample holds a few counts of this clonotype. The chain uses TRBV7-9 and TRBJ2-5, with D maybe TRBD1 (6 bases). The CDR3 has 15 residues. Trimming cost V 0 bases and J 4 bases, with 12 bases left between them. Germline V gives CDR1 SEHNR, CDR2 FQNEAQ (reference sequence). The CDR3 spells CASSLALGRGETQYF. CDR3 in DNA: TGTGCCAGCAGCTTAGCGTTGGGCAGGGGAGAGACCCAGTACTTC.

This clonotype came up a few times. This sequence joins TRBV27 and TRBJ2-3; the D gene is possibly TRBD2 (7 bases). The CDR3 length is 17 residues. CDR1 MNHEY and CDR2 SMNVEV come from the germline V gene (reference sequence). The V end was cut by 6 bases, the J end by 5 bases, with 24 bases between. CDR3 residues: CASRATWRGLLQDTQYF. CDR3 coding DNA: TGTGCCAGCAGGGCAACTTGGCGGGGGCTTTTACAAGATACGCAGTATTTT.

This clonotype turned up a few times. The genes are TRBV10-3 and TRBJ2-1; 7 bases agree with TRBD2. The CDR3 consists of 12 residues. V lost 8 bases to trimming and J lost 8 bases; unmatched junction nucleotides: 6. Germline CDR1 ENHRY, CDR2 SYGVKD. CDR3 sequence: CAISGTIDEQFF. The CDR3 region has the DNA TGTGCCATCTCCGGGACTATCGATGAGCAGTTCTTC.

The chain combines TRBV4-1 with TRBJ2-1; D uncertain. Germline assignment: CDR1 MGHRA and CDR2 YSYEKL. The CDR3 contains 14 residues. The V end lost 1 base, the J end lost 5 bases, and 9 bases lay between the germline ends. CDR3: CASSQVRTDNEQFF. The CDR3 DNA reads TGCGCCAGCAGCCAAGTTAGGACCGACAATGAGCAGTTCTTC.

The chain uses TRBV24-1 and TRBJ2-3, with 8 bases matching TRBD2. This CDR3 has 19 amino acids. Per germline, CDR1 KGHDR and CDR2 SFDVKD. V lost 3 bases, J lost 2 bases, and 15 bases stayed unmatched. CDR3 DNA: TGTGCCACCAGTGATGAATCCCGGGGACTAGGAGGGTCCACAGATACGCAGTATTTT. Translated, it gives CATSDESRGLGGSTDTQYF.

This clonotype has a count of ten or more. The CDR3 DNA is TGTGCCAGCAGCGGAGCCGGGACAGAATATGGCTACACCTTC. Protein product: CASSGAGTEYGYTF. The V call is TRBV2, the J call TRBJ1-2; the match to TRBD1 covers 7 bases. Germline CDR1 reads SNHLY; CDR2 reads FYNNEI. V dropped 6 bases and J dropped 5; count of bases not matched to a gene: 9. CDR3 length equals 14 residues.

This clonotype was counted at least ten times. The V gene is TRBV4-2, the J gene TRBJ2-1, with D maybe TRBD1 (5 bases). CDR1 LGHNA and CDR2 YNFKEQ come from the germline V gene. Trimming removed 0 bases at V and 9 bases at J, with 6 bases between. This CDR3 contains 12 residues. The CDR3 spells CASSQEGREQFF. The CDR3 DNA is TGTGCCAGCAGCCAAGAGGGGCGTGAGCAGTTCTTC.

In this sample, this clonotype turned up many times. V gene TRBV11-2 combines with J gene TRBJ2-2; 9 bases map to TRBD2. Germline CDR1 is SGHAT and CDR2 is FQNNGV. The CDR3 has 16 amino acids. With V trimmed by 1 base and J by 4 bases, 4 bases remained unmatched. CDR3 sequence: CASSLGGGRGTGELFF. In nucleotides, the CDR3 is TGTGCCAGCAGCTTAGGCGGCGGGAGGGGCACCGGGGAGCTGTTTTTT. Using reference TRBV11-2 and TRBJ2-2 for the parts outside the CDR3, the full variable domain is EAGVAQSPRYKIIEKRQSVAFWCNPISGHATLYWYQQILGQGPKLLIQFQNNGVVDDSQLPKDRFSAERLKGVDSTLKIQPAKLEDSAVYLCASSLGGGRGTGELFFGEGSRLTVL.

This clonotype was detected ten times or more. The chain joins TRBV7-8 to TRBJ2-7, with TRBD2 as a possible D gene (6 bases). Germline V gene lookup returns CDR1 SGHVS and CDR2 FQNEAQ. V dropped 2 bases and J dropped 1 base, with 24 bases sitting between them. There are 19 residues in the CDR3. CDR3 loop: CASSLRFGSGPTSSYEQYF. The CDR3 nucleotides are TGTGCCAGCAGCTTACGATTCGGATCGGGCCCGACTAGTTCCTACGAGCAGTACTTC. Variable domain in full (rest from reference TRBV7-8 and TRBJ2-7): GAGVSQSPRYKVAKRGQDVALRCDPISGHVSLFWYQQALGQGPEFLTYFQNEAQLDKSGLPSDRFFAERPEGSVSTLKIQRTQQEDSAVYLCASSLRFGSGPTSSYEQYFGPGTRLTVT.